The present T cell receptor (beta chain) was sequenced within a study of breast tumors, draining lymph nodes, adjacent tissues. Findings and caveats of the study: The lymph node origin of tumor T cells was framed as consistent with a hypothesis, not demonstrated. Most tumor T cells seemingly derive from lymph node, then expand in tumor. Luminal-like breast cancer showed significantly greater tumor-nontumor repertoire similarity than basal-like breast cancer did. Tumor repertoires ranked between lymph nodes and nontumor tissue in diversity, with V and J gene preferences.

With 2 bases removed from V and 8 bases from J, the gap between germline ends came to 15 bases. The length of the CDR3 is 15 residues. TCRdb reanalysed the multiplex PCR reads using MiXCR and keeps one entry per CDR3 protein. The sample shows fewer than 15,000 distinct CDR3 sequences, 62% of them seen only once. As for this clonotype: Antigen unknown.

The sample taken for sequencing was tumor-adjacent breast tissue. The J gene is TRBJ1-4, the V gene TRBV12-3 or TRBV12-4; D call uncertain. The sequence came from a female donor with breast cancer. Some clones in this sample may be carry-over from other donors' samples. CDR3 nucleotides: TGTGCCAGCAGTTTACGGGCTGCCGCGCAGGAAAAACTGTTTTTT. Residues: CASSLRAAAQEKLFF.